The rows below give T cell receptor beta chains drawn from one sample of a study of blood T cell repertoires in COVID-19. Here immunoSEQ multiplex PCR was the method, and the copy in TCRdb shows in-frame clones only, minus some. The table shows about 250,000 clones, with about 85% occurring only once. Input material: peripheral blood. Every receptor here comes from a human donor with COVID-19, enrolled during active disease. The donor label of this sample is uncertain. Both conserved end residues are part of each CDR3. D genes are given only for firm matches. Clone size appears in some rows only: once, few, many, or a class for an expanded clone.

. | . | TRBJ1-2 | TRBV5-4 | TGTGCCAGCAGCACAATACGAAACTATGGCTACACCTTC | CASSTIRNYGYTF
. | TRBD1 | TRBJ2-1 | TRBV5-8 | TGTGCCAGCTGCCGAGTATTTGACAGGGGAGGTTACAATGAGCAGTTCTTC | CASCRVFDRGGYNEQFF
. | . | TRBJ2-3 | TRBV4-3 | TGCGCCAGCAGCCAAGATCTGGGGGCGAGGTCAGATACGCAGTATTTT | CASSQDLGARSDTQYF
. | TRBD1 | TRBJ1-2 | TRBV6-5 | TGTGCCACCTTGGGACAGCCTTCTAACTATGGCTACACCTTC | CATLGQPSNYGYTF
. | . | TRBJ1-5 | TRBV4-2 | TGTGCCAGCAGCCCAGCAATCAGGGCTCAGCCCCAGCATTTT | CASSPAIRAQPQHF
. | TRBD1 | TRBJ1-4 | TRBV29-1 | TGCAGCGTCCGGACAGGGAGAGAAAAACTGTTTTTT | CSVRTGREKLFF
few | . | TRBJ1-3 | TRBV7-9 | TGTGCCAGCAGCTTCGGAGGGGCCCTGGGGGACACCATATATTTT | CASSFGGALGDTIYF
. | TRBD1 | TRBJ1-5 | TRBV6-2/TRBV6-3 | TGTGCCAGCAGGTACGGGACAGGGGTTTCTCAGCCCCAGCATTTT | CASRYGTGVSQPQHF
few | . | TRBJ1-6 | TRBV7-9 | TGTGCCAGCAGAACCGAGGGTCGTAGTAATTCACCCCTCCACTTT | CASRTEGRSNSPLHF
. | TRBD1 | TRBJ1-4 | TRBV5-4 | TGTGCCAGCAGCTCAGACCAGACAGGGGGCAGTTTT | CASSSDQTGGSF
. | . | TRBJ1-2 | TRBV9 | TGTGCCAGCAGCGTAGGGGGAGGCAGCTATGGCTACACCTTC | CASSVGGGSYGYTF
. | TRBD2 | TRBJ2-3 | TRBV2 | TGTGCCAGCAGTGAAAGGGTTAGCGGGAGGGCCCGGGATACGCAGTATTTT | CASSERVSGRARDTQYF
. | . | TRBJ2-7 | TRBV5-1 | TGCGCCAGCAGCCTAGGACATTCCTACGAGCAGTACTTC | CASSLGHSYEQYF
. | . | TRBJ1-1 | TRBV29-1 | TGCAGCGGTGCCTACGTCAGGGACACTGAAGCTTTCTTT | CSGAYVRDTEAFF
. | TRBD2 | TRBJ2-1 | TRBV2 | TGTGCCAGCACCGGACTAGCGGGAGAGGGCTACAATGAGCAGTTCTTC | CASTGLAGEGYNEQFF
. | TRBD2 | TRBJ2-3 | TRBV28 | TGTGCCAGCAGTTCCGGGGGGGCGTTAGATACGCAGTATTTT | CASSSGGALDTQYF
. | . | TRBJ2-4 | TRBV27 | TGTGCCAGCAGTTACAGGTTTCCCGTTTTAGGCATTCAGTACTTC | CASSYRFPVLGIQYF
. | . | TRBJ1-1 | TRBV2 | TGTGCCAGCACCCTCCGGGGGGAGAACACTGAAGCTTTCTTT | CASTLRGENTEAFF
. | TRBD1 | TRBJ1-2 | TRBV7-8 | TGTGCCAGCAGCTTCGACAGGGCCTCCTTCTATGGCTACACCTTC | CASSFDRASFYGYTF
. | TRBD1 | TRBJ1-1 | TRBV14 | TGTGCCAGCAGACAACAGGGGGGCACTGAAGCTTTCTTT | CASRQQGGTEAFF
. | TRBD1 | TRBJ1-4 | TRBV6-5 | TGTGCCAGCAGGAGGGGACAGAGAACTGAAAAACTGTTTTTT | CASRRGQRTEKLFF
once | . | TRBJ1-3 | TRBV10-3 | TGTGCCATCCGCGAGAGGGAGGTCCAGGACACCATATATTTT | CAIREREVQDTIYF
. | TRBD1 | TRBJ1-1 | TRBV9 | TGTGCCAGCAGCCCGACAGGGGGCGGGTCCACTGAAGCTTTCTTT | CASSPTGGGSTEAFF
few | . | TRBJ2-7 | TRBV3-1/TRBV3-2 | TGTGCCAGCAGCCACGGCGGGGGCCCTATAGAGCAGTACTTC | CASSHGGGPIEQYF
. | . | TRBJ2-2 | TRBV6-6 | TGTGCCAGCAGTCACAGCGGTACCGGGGAGCTGTTTTTT | CASSHSGTGELFF
once | TRBD1 | TRBJ2-7 | TRBV5-1 | TGCGCCAGCAGGGAGGGGACAGGGCCCGACTACGAGCAGTACTTC | CASREGTGPDYEQYF
. | . | TRBJ1-2 | TRBV20-1 | TGCAGTGCGGATCCAGGGGGCTACACCTTC | CSADPGGYTF
. | . | TRBJ2-3 | TRBV7-3 | TGTGCCAGCAGCTCACAGGGGGGGCCAGATACGCAGTATTTT | CASSSQGGPDTQYF
. | TRBD1 | TRBJ1-1 | TRBV5-1 | TGCGCCAGCAGCTCCCTTACAGGGGGGAACACTGAAGCTTTCTTT | CASSSLTGGNTEAFF
. | TRBD1 | TRBJ1-5 | TRBV29-1 | TGCAGCGTTGTACCCCACTTAACAGGGGACAATCAGCCCCAGCATTTT | CSVVPHLTGDNQPQHF
. | TRBD2 | TRBJ2-7 | TRBV19 | TGTGCCAGTAGTACTACTAGCGGGAGTCGTTCCTACGAGCAGTACTTC | CASSTTSGSRSYEQYF
. | TRBD2 | TRBJ2-2 | TRBV4-2 | TGTGCCAGCAGCCCCGCGGGGGCGAACACCGGGGAGCTGTTTTTT | CASSPAGANTGELFF
. | . | TRBJ2-6 | TRBV28 | TGTGCCAGCACCCGGGGGGCAGGGGCCAACGTCCTGACTTTC | CASTRGAGANVLTF
once | . | TRBJ2-4 | TRBV28 | TGTGCCAGCAACTCTAGAAACATTCAGTACTTC | CASNSRNIQYF
once | . | TRBJ2-5 | TRBV5-1 | TGCGCCAGCAGCTTGGCACTAGCCGAGGAGACCCAGTACTTC | CASSLALAEETQYF
. | . | TRBJ2-7 | TRBV12-1 | TGTGCCAGCAGCGGCCGACAGGGTGTGGGCGATTCCTCCTACGAGCAGTACTTC | CASSGRQGVGDSSYEQYF
. | TRBD1 | TRBJ1-6 | TRBV18 | TGTGCCAGCTCACCCCCCTCGGGACAGCTTAATTCACCCCTCCACTTT | CASSPPSGQLNSPLHF
. | . | TRBJ1-1 | TRBV4-3 | TGCGCCAGCAGCCAAGCGGGGAGGGCAACTGAAGCTTTCTTT | CASSQAGRATEAFF
. | . | TRBJ2-1 | TRBV10-3 | TGTGCCATCGGAAGGGACACCTACAATGAGCAGTTCTTC | CAIGRDTYNEQFF
few | . | TRBJ1-2 | TRBV20-1 | TGCAGTGCCCTCCGCGGCGGCTACACCTTC | CSALRGGYTF
many | . | TRBJ1-1 | TRBV19 | TGTGCCAGTAAACGTTCAGGCCTGAACACTGAAGCTTTCTTT | CASKRSGLNTEAFF
. | TRBD1 | TRBJ1-5 | TRBV28 | TGTGCCAGCAGTTATCGGACAGGGGGCCGTCAGCCCCAGCATTTT | CASSYRTGGRQPQHF
few | TRBD2 | TRBJ2-5 | TRBV3-1/TRBV3-2 | TGTGCCACTGGACTAGCGGGAGGTGGGGAGACCCAGTACTTC | CATGLAGGGETQYF
. | TRBD1 | TRBJ2-7 | TRBV27 | TGTGCCAGCAGTTTGCAGGGGGCACGGGAGCAGTACTTC | CASSLQGAREQYF
. | . | TRBJ1-6 | TRBV14 | TGTGCCAGCAGCCAAGAGGCAGGGTGGACACCCCTCCACTTT | CASSQEAGWTPLHF